This T cell receptor beta chain was sequenced in a study of T cell clones after liver transplantation. Study information: Standard immunosuppression, with no induction, continued until 12-24 months after transplant.

Profiling relied on immunoSEQ multiplex PCR, and the TCRdb table lists in-frame clones only, not all of them. This repertoire shows 68,000 or so clones, 80% to 95% found once; its top ten account for 0.75% to 1%. This clone has just a few counts. The V end was cut by 8 bases, the J end by 2 bases, with 12 bases between. This CDR3 has 14 amino acids. CDR1 is MNHNY and CDR2 is SVGAGI in the germline V gene (reference sequence). The chain uses TRBV6-6 and TRBJ1-4; a possible D gene is TRBD1 (6 bases). The sample here was CD4+ T cells from blood, taken nearly 26 months after liver transplant. The clonotype originates from a human patient who received a liver transplant. Some T cells may be transferred from the graft donor. The CDR3 protein is CASFGGNTNEKLFF. CDR3 DNA sequence: TGTGCCAGCTTCGGGGGCAATACTAATGAAAAACTGTTTTTT.